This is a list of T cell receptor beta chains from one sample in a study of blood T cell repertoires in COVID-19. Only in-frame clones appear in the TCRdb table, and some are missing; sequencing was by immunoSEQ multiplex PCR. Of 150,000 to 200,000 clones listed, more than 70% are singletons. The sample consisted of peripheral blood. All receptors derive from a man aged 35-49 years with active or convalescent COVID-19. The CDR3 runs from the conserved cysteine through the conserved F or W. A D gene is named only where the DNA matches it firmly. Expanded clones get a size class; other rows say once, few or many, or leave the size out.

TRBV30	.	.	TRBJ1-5	TGTGCCTGGAGTGAACATAGCAATCAGCCCCAGCATTTT	CAWSEHSNQPQHF
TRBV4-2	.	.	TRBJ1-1	TGTGCCAGCAGCCAAGACAGGGGCAGGGGGAACACTGAAGCTTTCTTT	CASSQDRGRGNTEAFF
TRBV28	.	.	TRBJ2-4	TGTGCCAGCTCTCTAGATAGCCGAAACATTCAGTACTTC	CASSLDSRNIQYF
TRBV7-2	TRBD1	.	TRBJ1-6	TGTGCCAGCAGCCTGGACAGGAAAAATTCACCCCTCCACTTT	CASSLDRKNSPLHF
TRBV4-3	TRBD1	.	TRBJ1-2	TGCGCCAGCAGCCAAGGGACAGGGTCCTTTTTCTATGGCTACACCTTC	CASSQGTGSFFYGYTF
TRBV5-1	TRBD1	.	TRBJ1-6	TGCGCCAGCAGCTTGGAGCCCAGGGGGACCTATAATTCACCCCTCCACTTT	CASSLEPRGTYNSPLHF
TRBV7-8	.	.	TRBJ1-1	TGTGCCAGCAGCCAAGAGGCCCGGAACACTGAAGCTTTCTTT	CASSQEARNTEAFF
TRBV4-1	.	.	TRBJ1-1	TGCGCCAGCAGCCAAGATCGCGGTCTGAACACTGAAGCTTTCTTT	CASSQDRGLNTEAFF
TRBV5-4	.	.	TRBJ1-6	TGTGCCAGCAGCTCCCTGGACAGCTTAGGCTCACCCCTCCACTTT	CASSSLDSLGSPLHF
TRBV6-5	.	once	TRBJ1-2	TGTGCCAGCAGCAGGACAGTAGGAATCAACTATGGCTACACCTTC	CASSRTVGINYGYTF
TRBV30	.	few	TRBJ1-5	TGTGCCTGGAGTGCGGAAAACGGGCAGCCCCAGCATTTT	CAWSAENGQPQHF
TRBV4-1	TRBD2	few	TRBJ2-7	TGCGCCAGCAGCCGGGAGGGAGTCGGAGGGTACGAGCAGTACTTC	CASSREGVGGYEQYF
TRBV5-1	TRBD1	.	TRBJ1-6	TGCGCCAGCAGCTTGAAGTTTATGGGACAGGGAGGCTCCTATAATTCACCCCTCCACTTT	CASSLKFMGQGGSYNSPLHF
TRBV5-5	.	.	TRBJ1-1	TGTGCCAGCAGCTTGGAAAGGCAGGTCCTCATGAACACTGAAGCTTTCTTT	CASSLERQVLMNTEAFF
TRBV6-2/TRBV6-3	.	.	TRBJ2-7	TGTGCCAGCAGTTACGGGTCAGGGTCCTACGAGCAGTACTTC	CASSYGSGSYEQYF
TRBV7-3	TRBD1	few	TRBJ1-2	TGTGCCAGCAGCTTCCAGGGGGCTAGTGGCTACACCTTC	CASSFQGASGYTF
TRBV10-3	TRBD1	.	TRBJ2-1	TGTGCCATCAGTGAGCCAGTGGGGACAGGGATTGGGCATGAGCAGTTCTTC	CAISEPVGTGIGHEQFF
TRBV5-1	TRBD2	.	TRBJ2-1	TGCGCCAGCAGCTTCGGGACTAGCTCGAGGAATGAGCAGTTCTTC	CASSFGTSSRNEQFF
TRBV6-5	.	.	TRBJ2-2	TGTGCCAGCAGTCCCACCCCCGGGGGTTCCGGGGAGCTGTTTTTT	CASSPTPGGSGELFF
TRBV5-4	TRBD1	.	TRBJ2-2	TGTGCCAGCAGCTCCGGGACAGGGGGCGCTTTTTCTGGGGAGCTGTTTTTT	CASSSGTGGAFSGELFF
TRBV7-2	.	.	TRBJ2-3	TGTGCCAGCAGCCGGGACACAGATACGCAGTATTTT	CASSRDTDTQYF
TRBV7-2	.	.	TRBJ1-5	TGTGCCAGCAGCTCAGACAGGAATCAGCCCCAGCATTTT	CASSSDRNQPQHF
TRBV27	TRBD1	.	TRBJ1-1	TGTGCCAGCAGACCGGGACAGGGGAACACTGAAGCTTTCTTT	CASRPGQGNTEAFF
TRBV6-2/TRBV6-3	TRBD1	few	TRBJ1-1	TGTGCCAGCAGTTACCCTCCGAGTCGCTATAGACAGGGGACTGAAGCTTTCTTT	CASSYPPSRYRQGTEAFF
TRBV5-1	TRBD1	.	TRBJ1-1	TGCGCCAGCAGCCCGGGGACAGGGTACATGAACACTGAAGCTTTCTTT	CASSPGTGYMNTEAFF
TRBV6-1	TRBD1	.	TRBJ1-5	TGTGCCAGCAGTGCACACCGGACAGGATTTAGCAATCAGCCCCAGCATTTT	CASSAHRTGFSNQPQHF
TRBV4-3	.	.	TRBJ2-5	TGCGCCAGCAGCCAAGATGGTGGTTGGACTCTCGAGACCCAGTACTTC	CASSQDGGWTLETQYF
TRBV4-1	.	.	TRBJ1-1	TGCGCCAGCAGCCACCAAGAGGTCAGTTTAACTGAAGCTTTCTTT	CASSHQEVSLTEAFF
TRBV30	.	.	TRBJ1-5	TGTGCCTGGAGTCTCGGACAATTCAATCAGCCCCAGCATTTT	CAWSLGQFNQPQHF
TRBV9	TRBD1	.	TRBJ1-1	TGTGCCAGCAGCGTAGGAAGGGGGCCCAAGAACACTGAAGCTTTCTTT	CASSVGRGPKNTEAFF
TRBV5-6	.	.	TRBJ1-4	TGTGCCAGCAGTTCTGAACAGGGCCAGGGTGAAAAACTGTTTTTT	CASSSEQGQGEKLFF
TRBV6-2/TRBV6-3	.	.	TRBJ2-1	TGTGCCAGCAGTTACTCGAGGCCGTTCAATGAGCAGTTCTTC	CASSYSRPFNEQFF
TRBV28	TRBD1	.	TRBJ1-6	TGTGCCAGCAGTTTGGGACAGGGGAGTTGGGGCCCCTATAATTCACCCCTCCACTTT	CASSLGQGSWGPYNSPLHF
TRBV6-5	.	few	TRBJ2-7	TGTGCCAGCAGTTACAGTAGAGGGCTCGAGCAGTACTTC	CASSYSRGLEQYF
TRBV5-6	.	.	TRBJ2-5	TGTGCCAGCAGCTTGGCCTTTGGCGGACAGCTAGAGACCCAGTACTTC	CASSLAFGGQLETQYF
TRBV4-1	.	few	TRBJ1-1	TGCGCCAGCAGCCAAGTCGGCAGGGAAACTGAAGCTTTCTTT	CASSQVGRETEAFF
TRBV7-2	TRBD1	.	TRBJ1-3	TGTGCCAGCAGCTTAGGGGGTCCCGGGACAGGGAGCACCATATATTTT	CASSLGGPGTGSTIYF
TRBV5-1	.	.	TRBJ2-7	TGCGCCAGCAGCTGGACGGTGGTTCGGGGAGATGCCTACGAGCAGTACTTC	CASSWTVVRGDAYEQYF
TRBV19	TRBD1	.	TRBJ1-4	TGTGCCAGTAGTGTTTCGACAGGGGGTGGAGAAAAACTGTTTTTT	CASSVSTGGGEKLFF
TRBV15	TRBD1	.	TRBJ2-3	TGTGCCACCAGCAGACAGGGGACAGGGCCCTTCACAGATACGCAGTATTTT	CATSRQGTGPFTDTQYF
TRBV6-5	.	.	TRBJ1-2	TGTGCCAGCAGTTACCGCCCGGGAGCGGACTATGGCTACACCTTC	CASSYRPGADYGYTF
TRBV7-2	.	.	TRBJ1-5	TGTGCCAGCAGCTTAGAAGGCGGAATTAGCAATCAGCCCCAGCATTTT	CASSLEGGISNQPQHF
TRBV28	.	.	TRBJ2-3	TGTGCCAGCAGCTTGACAGGCAGCACAGATACGCAGTATTTT	CASSLTGSTDTQYF
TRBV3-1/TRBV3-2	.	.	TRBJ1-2	TGTGCCAGCAGCCAAGATTACAGGGCCTATGGCTACACCTTC	CASSQDYRAYGYTF
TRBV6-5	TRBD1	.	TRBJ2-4	TGTGCCAGCAGTCTAGACAGGGGGCGAAACATTCAGTACTTC	CASSLDRGRNIQYF
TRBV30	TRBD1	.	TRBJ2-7	TGTGCCTGGAGTGTTCGTGCAGGGGGGCAGTACTTC	CAWSVRAGGQYF
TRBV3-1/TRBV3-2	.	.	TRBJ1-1	TGTGCCAGCAGTCCCCACATGCGGCGGGGAGGGATGAACACTGAAGCTTTCTTT	CASSPHMRRGGMNTEAFF
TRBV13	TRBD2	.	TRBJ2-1	TGTGCCAGCAGCCCCCGACTAGCGGGGTACAATGAGCAGTTCTTC	CASSPRLAGYNEQFF
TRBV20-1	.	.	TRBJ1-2	TGCAGTGCTTACTTTAACTATGGCTACACCTTC	CSAYFNYGYTF